This is a list of T cell receptor beta chains from one sample in a study of identical twins. MiXCR, applied by TCRdb to the 5' RACE reads, yields one record per CDR3 protein. Here the sample spans 1.5 million to 2 million distinct CDR3 sequences, about 30% being singletons. Sequencing was carried out using cord blood. These receptors all stem from a newborn girl in good health. Each CDR3 is given with its conserved first and last residue. A D gene is named only where the DNA matches it firmly. The listing skips clone size in some rows; elsewhere it reads once, few, many or a size class.

V gene,clone size,J gene,CDR3 length,D gene,CDR3 protein,CDR3 DNA
TRBV5-4,few,TRBJ2-2,17,NA,CASSLDTTRAGTGELFF,TGTGCCAGCAGCTTGGATACGACTAGGGCGGGCACCGGGGAGCTGTTTTTT
TRBV5-1,NA,TRBJ2-1,14,TRBD1,CASSNGTGIDERFF,TGCGCCAGCAGCAACGGGACAGGGATCGATGAGCGGTTCTTC
TRBV7-9,NA,TRBJ2-2,17,NA,CASINAGTLKYTGELFF,TGTGCCAGCATCAACGCCGGGACGCTAAAATACACCGGGGAGCTGTTTTTT
TRBV3-1,NA,TRBJ2-7,15,NA,CASSQEGWISYEQYF,TGTGCCAGCAGCCAAGAGGGCTGGATCTCCTACGAGCAGTACTTC
TRBV20-1,NA,TRBJ2-1,15,NA,CSARSSEKIYNEQFF,TGCAGTGCGCGGAGTAGCGAGAAAATCTACAATGAGCAGTTCTTC
TRBV20-1,few,TRBJ2-7,14,TRBD1,CSASPRTGIYEQYF,TGCAGTGCTAGTCCTCGGACAGGGATCTACGAGCAGTACTTC
TRBV9,many,TRBJ2-1,18,TRBD2,CASSVGTSGGLGDNEQFF,TGTGCCAGCAGCGTAGGTACTAGCGGGGGGCTCGGGGACAATGAGCAGTTCTTC
TRBV20-1,NA,TRBJ1-5,13,NA,CSARAEEDQPQHF,TGCAGTGCTAGAGCGGAAGAGGATCAGCCCCAGCATTTT
TRBV10-3,NA,TRBJ2-3,13,NA,CAIRRLNTDTQYF,TGTGCCATCAGGAGACTAAACACAGATACGCAGTATTTT
TRBV7-2,few,TRBJ1-1,14,NA,CASSLVRGDAEAFF,TGTGCCAGCAGCTTAGTACGGGGGGACGCTGAAGCTTTCTTT
TRBV28,many,TRBJ2-7,12,TRBD2,CATGLAKYEQYF,TGTGCCACTGGACTAGCAAAATACGAGCAGTACTTC
TRBV12-5,NA,TRBJ2-5,16,TRBD2,CASGLELAGSQETQYF,TGTGCTAGTGGTTTGGAACTAGCGGGCTCCCAAGAGACCCAGTACTTC
TRBV20-1,few,TRBJ1-1,14,NA,CSASLRGPNTEAFF,TGCAGTGCTAGTCTCCGGGGGCCGAACACTGAAGCTTTCTTT
TRBV5-1,NA,TRBJ2-1,15,NA,CASSAGTDPSNEQFF,TGCGCCAGCAGCGCAGGGACGGACCCTTCGAATGAGCAGTTCTTC
TRBV7-2,NA,TRBJ2-7,15,NA,CASSLEALAAYEQYF,TGTGCCAGCAGCTTAGAGGCCCTGGCGGCCTACGAGCAGTACTTC
TRBV11-2,NA,TRBJ2-3,15,TRBD2,CASSLIAGSADTQYF,TGTGCCAGCAGCTTAATAGCGGGGAGTGCAGATACGCAGTATTTT
TRBV12-3/TRBV12-4,NA,TRBJ2-1,16,TRBD2,CASSSRGSGNLNEQFF,TGTGCCAGCAGTTCTCGCGGTAGCGGGAATTTGAATGAGCAGTTCTTC
TRBV20-1,few,TRBJ1-2,12,NA,CSARRAGHGYTF,TGCAGTGCTAGGCGTGCGGGCCATGGCTACACCTTC
TRBV3-1,few,TRBJ1-2,15,TRBD1,CASSPPDRGLYGYTF,TGTGCCAGCAGTCCCCCGGACAGGGGGCTATATGGCTACACCTTC
TRBV27,NA,TRBJ2-3,15,NA,CASSGGFTPPRTQYF,TGTGCCAGCAGTGGGGGTTTTACTCCTCCACGTACGCAGTATTTT
TRBV11-3,NA,TRBJ2-3,17,NA,CASSLGRGGEGTDTQYF,TGTGCCAGCAGCTTAGGCCGTGGCGGAGAGGGCACAGATACGCAGTATTTT
TRBV27,few,TRBJ2-1,16,TRBD2,CASSFSRTSSYNEQFF,TGTGCCAGCAGTTTCTCCAGGACTAGCTCCTACAATGAGCAGTTCTTC
TRBV25-1,NA,TRBJ1-6,12,NA,CASRTYNSPPHF,TGTGCCAGCAGGACCTATAATTCACCCCCCCACTTT
TRBV27,NA,TRBJ1-1,14,NA,CASSFEGLNTEAFF,TGTGCCAGCAGTTTTGAGGGATTGAACACTGAAGCTTTCTTT
TRBV25-1,NA,TRBJ2-3,13,NA,CASAPPPSGTQYF,TGTGCCAGCGCTCCGCCTCCTAGTGGCACGCAGTATTTT
TRBV28,NA,TRBJ1-3,16,TRBD1,CASSFLDRGSGNTIYF,TGTGCCAGCAGTTTCCTGGACAGGGGCTCTGGAAACACCATATATTTT
TRBV6-6,NA,TRBJ2-4,15,NA,CASSYDPQHFLIQYF,TGTGCCAGCAGTTACGACCCTCAGCATTTTCTTATTCAGTACTTC
TRBV28,many,TRBJ2-7,11,NA,CASSVVYEQYF,TGTGCCAGCAGTGTCGTCTACGAGCAGTACTTC
TRBV27,few,TRBJ1-6,16,NA,CASSLSPVQGNSPLHF,TGTGCCAGCAGTTTATCTCCGGTCCAAGGGAATTCACCCCTCCACTTT
TRBV9,NA,TRBJ2-3,16,TRBD2,CASSVAMLAGADTQYF,TGTGCCAGCAGCGTAGCGATGCTAGCGGGGGCAGATACGCAGTATTTT
TRBV28,NA,TRBJ2-5,14,TRBD1,CASRTTRDRETQYF,TGTGCCAGCAGGACGACTCGGGACAGGGAGACCCAGTACTTC
TRBV10-2,once,TRBJ2-2,15,TRBD1,CASSVYRGNTEELFF,TGCGCCAGCAGTGTGTACAGGGGGAACACCGAGGAGCTGTTTTTT
TRBV29-1,few,TRBJ2-1,17,TRBD2,CSVDMLNGRSSYNEQFF,TGCAGCGTTGACATGTTGAACGGGAGGAGCTCCTACAATGAGCAGTTCTTC
TRBV18,few,TRBJ2-5,16,TRBD2,CASSPRGLAGQETQYF,TGTGCCAGCTCACCACGCGGACTAGCGGGGCAAGAGACCCAGTACTTC
TRBV20-1,many,TRBJ1-2,13,TRBD1,CSARPRQGSGYTF,TGCAGTGCTAGACCCCGACAGGGTTCAGGCTACACCTTC
TRBV9,few,TRBJ2-5,18,TRBD2,CASSVNSGTSGRRETQYF,TGTGCCAGCAGCGTAAACTCCGGGACTAGCGGGAGACGCGAGACCCAGTACTTC
TRBV25-1,NA,TRBJ2-5,16,NA,CASSEERGRVEETQYF,TGTGCCAGCAGTGAAGAAAGGGGCCGGGTAGAGGAGACCCAGTACTTC
TRBV28,NA,TRBJ2-7,18,TRBD2,CASSSKSLTSGRIDEQYF,TGTGCCAGCAGTTCTAAATCCCTGACTAGCGGGAGAATCGACGAGCAGTACTTC
TRBV5-5,few,TRBJ2-1,15,NA,CASSLGRPGYCEQFF,TGTGCCAGCAGCTTGGGACGACCCGGGTACTGTGAGCAGTTCTTC
TRBV12-3/TRBV12-4,NA,TRBJ2-5,14,NA,CASSFARASGQQYF,TGTGCCAGCAGTTTTGCCAGGGCGTCCGGCCAGCAGTACTTC